These 7 T cell receptor beta chains share one sample of origin, sequenced in a study of blood T cell repertoires in COVID-19. The table came from immunoSEQ multiplex PCR; TCRdb's copy has only in-frame clones and leaves some out. Of 90,000 to 110,000 clones listed, roughly 80% were seen once; the top ten hold approximately 20%. The sample taken for sequencing was peripheral blood. Every receptor here comes from a woman between 65 and 79 years old with acute or convalescent COVID-19.

The chain joins TRBV6-5 to TRBJ1-1; possibly TRBD1 for D (5 bases). Trimming took off 5 bases at V and 0 bases at J, with 10 bases between the two ends. There are 14 residues in the CDR3. Germline-derived CDR1 and CDR2 are MNHEY and SVGAGI. This CDR3 is CASSRGRMNTEAFF. The CDR3 DNA reads as TGTGCCAGCAGTAGGGGCAGAATGAACACTGAAGCTTTCTTT.

CDR3 in amino acids: CASSSTGVSQETQYF. The CDR3 nucleotides read TGCGCCAGCAGCTCGACAGGTGTTTCCCAAGAGACCCAGTACTTC. The chain recombines TRBV5-1 with TRBJ2-5, with D perhaps matching TRBD1 (6 bases). V was cut by 3 bases and J by 1 base, with 13 bases left in between. Germline CDR1 and CDR2: SGHRS and YFSETQ. CDR3 length equals 15 residues.

The chain carries TRBV10-3 and TRBJ2-1; D remains ambiguous. The CDR3 is made up of 11 amino acids. V shed 10 bases and J shed 3 bases, with 7 bases lying between them. The germline CDR1 and CDR2 sequences are ENHRY and SYGVKD. In DNA, the CDR3 is TGTGCCAGCGGAGACTACAATGAGCAGTTCTTC. It specifies CASGDYNEQFF.

In DNA form, the CDR3 reads TGTGCCAGTAGCCCTTCGACGGGTAACTATAACTATGGCTACACCTTC. Encoded protein: CASSPSTGNYNYGYTF. This chain links TRBV19 with TRBJ1-2; unclear D gene. The germline V gene has CDR1 LNHDA and CDR2 SQIVND (reference sequence). V lost 6 bases to trimming and J lost 1 base, with 18 bases between them. CDR3 length: 16 residues.

This clone was picked up one time. The chain recombines TRBV27 with TRBJ1-1; no reliable D call. Germline loops: CDR1 MNHEY, CDR2 SMNVEV (reference sequence). CDR3 length equals 14 residues. V was trimmed by 4 bases and J by 5 bases, leaving 14 bases between them. The CDR3 DNA reads TGTGCCAGCAGTTCCTATACCCTTCGGACTGAAGCTTTCTTT. It is translated as CASSSYTLRTEAFF.

J is TRBJ2-7 and V is TRBV28, with TRBD1 identical over 7 bases. V was clipped by 8 bases and J by 2 bases; unmatched bases: 9. This CDR3 contains 14 residues. Germline CDR1 and CDR2: MDHEN and SYDVKM. The CDR3 protein is CASVPGGSAYEQYF. DNA for the CDR3: TGTGCCAGCGTTCCAGGGGGATCAGCCTACGAGCAGTACTTC.

The chain joins TRBV7-7 to TRBJ1-4; D may be TRBD1 (5 bases). V was clipped by 5 bases and J by 7 bases, with 17 bases between them. This CDR3 is 15 amino acids long. Germline CDR1 and CDR2: SSHAT and FNYEAQ (reference sequence). CDR3 DNA sequence: TGTGCCAGCAGCCCTGGGGCAGGGCTCCCTGAAAAACTGTTTTTT. It codes for CASSPGAGLPEKLFF.